This entry lists 21 T cell receptor beta chains sequenced from one sample in a study of T cell responses to AZD1222 COVID-19 vaccine. TCRdb keeps only in-frame clones here, not all; method: immunoSEQ multiplex PCR. This sample has 90,000 to 110,000 clones; about 90% occur once, and the top ten carry about 5.2%. The source material was peripheral blood, sampled on day 0 of AZD1222 vaccination. The receptors were gathered from an adult in good health.

This clone was seen a single time. The V and J genes are TRBV28 and TRBJ1-1; D may be TRBD1 (5 bases). CDR1 is MDHEN and CDR2 is SYDVKM in the germline V gene. The V gene lost 3 bases and the J gene lost 1 base, with 12 bases spanning the gap. CDR3 length: 15 amino acids. CDR3 sequence reads: CASSLAGLRNTEAFF. The DNA of the CDR3 is TGTGCCAGCAGTTTGGCGGGACTACGGAACACTGAAGCTTTCTTT.

This chain joins TRBV30 and TRBJ1-2; possible D gene TRBD1, 5 bases. Between the trimmed V and J ends, which lost 3 bases and 3 bases, there was a span of 8 bases. Germline values: CDR1 GTSNPN, CDR2 SVGIG (reference sequence). The CDR3 sequence is 12 residues long. This chain's CDR3 is CAWSQGYYGYTF. The CDR3 nucleotides are TGTGCCTGGAGCCAGGGCTACTATGGCTACACCTTC.

The gene calls are TRBV11-3 and TRBJ2-2, with a tentative D call TRBD2 (5 bases). Trimming cost V 5 bases and J 3 bases, with 10 bases left between them. CDR3 length: 14 residues. Germline lookup yields CDR1 SGHNT and CDR2 YENEEA. As DNA, the CDR3 is TGTGCCAGCAGCCGAGGAGGAGACACCGGGGAGCTGTTTTTT. Translation gives CASSRGGDTGELFF. The full variable domain, completed using reference TRBV11-3 and TRBJ2-2, is EAGVVQSPRYKIIEKKQPVAFWCNPISGHNTLYWYLQNLGQGPELLIRYENEEAVDDSQLPKDRFSAERLKGVDSTLKIQPAELGDSAVYLCASSRGGDTGELFFGEGSRLTVL.

A few counts support this clone. The rearrangement links TRBV5-5 to TRBJ1-1; possibly TRBD1 for D (5 bases). Germline CDR1 reads SGHKS; CDR2 reads YYEKEE (reference sequence). V lost 1 base to trimming and J lost 2 bases, with 15 bases between them. This CDR3 is 16 amino acids long. The CDR3 DNA follows: TGTGCCAGCAGCTTGAACGTCGGGACCGCTAACACTGAAGCTTTCTTT. Its protein product is CASSLNVGTANTEAFF.

The gene calls are TRBV4-1 and TRBJ2-7; D is ambiguous. This CDR3 spans 13 amino acids. Germline CDR1 and CDR2: MGHRA and YSYEKL. V lost 0 bases and J lost 2, with 5 bases in between. CDR3 sequence: CASSQDRTYEQYF. CDR3 sequence (DNA): TGCGCCAGCAGCCAAGATCGAACCTACGAGCAGTACTTC.

The rearrangement uses TRBV5-4 and TRBJ1-4; perhaps TRBD1 as D (5 bases). Trimming stripped 0 bases from V and 6 bases from J, with 12 bases between. Germline V gene sequence: CDR1 SGHNT, CDR2 YYREEE (reference sequence). CDR3 length: 15 amino acids. The CDR3 region is CASSLDAGGDEKLFF. CDR3 DNA: TGTGCCAGCAGCTTGGACGCGGGGGGAGATGAAAAACTGTTTTTT.

This clone was picked up a small number of times. The rearrangement links TRBV30 to TRBJ1-1; no clear D. Trimming pared 4 bases from V and 5 bases from J, leaving 17 bases between. The CDR3 covers 14 residues. The V gene's germline CDR1 is GTSNPN and CDR2 SVGIG (reference sequence). This chain's CDR3 is CAWKLGRKATEAFF. CDR3 DNA: TGTGCCTGGAAACTAGGACGAAAGGCGACTGAAGCTTTCTTT.

The chain is built from TRBV4-3 and TRBJ2-7, with 9 bases identical to TRBD1. Germline values: CDR1 LGHNA, CDR2 YSLEER. With 4 bases clipped from V and 0 bases from J, the junction kept 1 base outside the gene matches. This CDR3 contains 14 residues. The CDR3 reads CASSLDRGSYEQYF. The CDR3 DNA reads as TGCGCCAGCAGCCTGGACAGGGGCTCCTACGAGCAGTACTTC.

Only a few counts were recorded for this clone. The V call is TRBV24-1, the J call TRBJ2-2; TRBD2 might be the D (7 bases). There are 14 residues in the CDR3. Germline-derived CDR1 and CDR2 are KGHDR and SFDVKD. Trimming took off 8 bases at V and 3 bases at J, with 12 bases between the two ends. The CDR3 bases are TGTGCCACCACGGAGGGGGGGGACACCGGGGAGCTGTTTTTT. It yields the protein CATTEGGDTGELFF.

This clone was recorded a few times. The germline gene is not matched at one end of the junction; a read error may be the cause. CDR3 in DNA: TGTGCCTGGAGTGTACGGGAGAACAGTGAAGCTTTCTTT. It specifies CAWSVRENSEAFF. The chain carries TRBV30 and TRBJ1-1; D uncertain. Germline loops: CDR1 GTSNPN, CDR2 SVGIG (reference sequence). This CDR3 has 13 amino acids.

The V call is TRBV25-1, the J call TRBJ2-7, with D possibly TRBD2 on 7 matching bases. The ends were cut back, 1 base at V and 5 bases at J, with 15 bases in the middle. The CDR3 has 15 amino acids. Per germline, CDR1 MGHDK and CDR2 SYGVNS. The CDR3 DNA reads as TGTGCCAGCAGTGAATTTGGGGGGGCCGGGGACGAGCAGTACTTC. Its translation is CASSEFGGAGDEQYF.

Comments on this clone: Other nucleotide sequences from this sample produce the same CDR3. The CDR3 protein is CASTPGGGTGELFF. The CDR3 DNA is TGTGCCAGCACCCCAGGGGGGGGGACCGGGGAGCTGTTTTTT. V is TRBV6-5 and J is TRBJ2-2; possibly TRBD1 or TRBD2 for D (7 bases each). Looked up from germline, CDR1 is MNHEY and CDR2 is SVGAGI. The CDR3 loop spans 14 amino acids. V lost 7 bases, J lost 5 bases, and 14 bases lay in between.

V and J are TRBV30 and TRBJ1-6, with D unclear. Trimming left V 3 bases short and J 9 bases short, with 15 bases between. CDR3 size: 14 residues. Germline CDR1 is GTSNPN and CDR2 is SVGIG (reference sequence). In DNA, the CDR3 is TGTGCCTGGAGCCTTGTAACGGGCGTTTCACCCCTCCACTTT. Translation gives CAWSLVTGVSPLHF.

CDR3 in amino acids: CASSIMSGSNQPQHF. In DNA form, the CDR3 reads TGTGCCAGCAGCATCATGTCAGGGAGCAATCAGCCCCAGCATTTT. The J gene is TRBJ1-5, the V gene TRBV7-2; D possibly corresponds to TRBD1 (5 bases). Between the trimmed V and J ends, which lost 5 bases and 1 base, there was a span of 12 bases. The CDR3 loop spans 15 amino acids. CDR1 SGHTA and CDR2 FQGNSA come from the germline V gene.

This clone was seen more than once but under ten times. The genes are TRBV27 and TRBJ1-1, with no clear D. The CDR3 sequence is 14 residues long. V lost 2 bases and J lost 3, with 10 bases in between. Germline loops: CDR1 MNHEY, CDR2 SMNVEV (reference sequence). The CDR3 coding sequence is TGTGCCAGCAGTTTAGGGCCTGAGGACACTGAAGCTTTCTTT. This translates into CASSLGPEDTEAFF.

This chain uses TRBV5-1 with TRBJ2-5; TRBD2 agrees at 8 bases. Unmatched junction bases numbered 2, after V lost 1 base and J lost 0 bases. Germline CDR1 is SGHRS and CDR2 is YFSETQ. CDR3 length: 15 amino acids. The CDR3 nucleotides are TGCGCCAGCAGCTTGCGGGAGGGGAACCAAGAGACCCAGTACTTC. Its protein product is CASSLREGNQETQYF.

The chain combines TRBV30 with TRBJ1-6, with 10 bases that match TRBD1. Germline V gene sequence: CDR1 GTSNPN, CDR2 SVGIG (reference sequence). The CDR3 has 15 amino acids. The trim removed 5 bases at V and 10 bases at J, leaving 11 bases unmatched. The CDR3 spells CAWGRDRGQGSPLHF. As DNA, the CDR3 is TGTGCCTGGGGTCGGGACAGGGGCCAAGGCTCACCCCTCCACTTT. Full variable domain (rest looked up from reference TRBV30 and TRBJ1-6): SQTIHQWPATLVQPVGSPLSLECTVEGTSNPNLYWYRQAAGRGLQLLFYSVGIGQISSEVPQNLSASRPQDRQFILSSKKLLLSDSGFYLCAWGRDRGQGSPLHFGNGTRLTVT.

The V and J genes are TRBV28 and TRBJ2-7, with D maybe TRBD2 (5 bases). V was trimmed by 7 bases and J by 3 bases, leaving 13 bases between them. This CDR3 comprises 13 residues. Germline CDR1 is MDHEN and CDR2 is SYDVKM. CDR3 amino acids: CASTTDYLYEQYF. CDR3 bases: TGTGCCAGCACCACTGACTACCTCTACGAGCAGTACTTC. Together with reference TRBV28 and TRBJ2-7, the CDR3 gives the full variable domain: DVKVTQSSRYLVKRTGEKVFLECVQDMDHENMFWYRQDPGLGLRLIYFSYDVKMKEKGDIPEGYSVSREKKERFSLILESASTNQTSMYLCASTTDYLYEQYFGPGTRLTVT.

The V gene is TRBV11-1, the J gene TRBJ1-5; a possible D gene is TRBD1 (5 bases). CDR3 length equals 15 residues. Trimming took off 5 bases at V and 10 bases at J, with 21 bases between the two ends. Germline-derived CDR1 and CDR2 are SGHAT and FQDESV (reference sequence). CDR3 amino acids: CASSLLRDRSCPQHF. The CDR3 DNA is TGTGCCAGCAGCCTCCTCCGGGACCGCAGCTGCCCCCAGCATTTT.

The rearrangement joins TRBV28 to TRBJ2-7; D perhaps matches TRBD1 (5 bases). Germline V gene sequence: CDR1 MDHEN, CDR2 SYDVKM. This CDR3 spans 14 amino acids. V was clipped by 3 bases and J by 6 bases, with 15 bases between them. CDR3 residues: CASSFLQGPSEQYF. CDR3 nucleotides: TGTGCCAGCAGTTTCCTCCAGGGTCCTAGCGAGCAGTACTTC.

The J gene is TRBJ2-3, the V gene TRBV7-2, with 14 bases aligning to TRBD2. J was trimmed by 5 bases and V by 10 bases; bases with no gene match: 5. The CDR3 consists of 14 residues. Germline V lookup: CDR1 SGHTA, CDR2 FQGNSA. CDR3 coding DNA: TGTGCCACGGGACTAGCGGGAGAGAGAGATACGCAGTATTTT. Its protein product is CATGLAGERDTQYF.